This T cell receptor (beta chain) was captured by sequencing in a study of beta chain features in type 1 diabetes. In the study overall: The study found patients and healthy donors alike in age, gender and cell yields. Researchers looked at approximately 100,000,000 sorted cells across all samples.

The study reverse transcribed the entire isolated RNA, so it sequenced expressed TCRB transcripts. Sequenced by immunoSEQ multiplex PCR; TCRdb stores in-frame clones only, minus some. Here the sample spans 250,000 to 300,000 clones, around 25% being singletons. Study findings and constraints: Patients and controls would be equally affected if PCR favored shorter templates. For Type 1 diabetes patients, all four CD4+ subsets carried TCRB CDR3s that were moderately but significantly shorter.

All sorted populations exceeded 95% purity. Comment on this clone: Its antigen is undetermined.

The CDR3 is 16 residues long. The V gene's germline CDR1 is MNHEY and CDR2 SMNVEV (reference sequence). Trimming took 3 bases from V and 0 from J, leaving 12 bases between them. J is TRBJ1-5 and V is TRBV27; tentative D call: TRBD1 (6 bases). The sequencing sample was made of naive CD4+ T cells from blood. The TCR originated in a woman aged 25 to 39 with type 1 diabetes. The CDR3 protein is CASSFSWTASNQPQHF. The CDR3 bases are TGTGCCAGCAGTTTTTCCTGGACAGCTAGCAATCAGCCCCAGCATTTT.